This entry lists 16 T cell receptor beta chains sequenced from one sample in a study of identifying expanded T cells in peripheral blood. Clones were sequenced by immunoSEQ multiplex PCR, and TCRdb holds only the in-frame ones, with some missing. The data contain over 100,000 clones, about nine tenths of them singletons. Sequenced sample: blood. Every receptor here comes from a person aged 18 to 75 in good health.

This clone has only one observation. CDR3 DNA sequence: TGTGCCAGCAGTTACTCGCGGGACAGGAACACCGGGGAGCTGTTTTTT. Amino acid sequence: CASSYSRDRNTGELFF. The chain is built from TRBV6-5 and TRBJ2-2, with D perhaps TRBD1 (7 bases). CDR3 length equals 16 residues. The V end was cut by 0 bases, the J end by 1 base, with 9 bases between. Per germline, CDR1 MNHEY and CDR2 SVGAGI.

The rearrangement links TRBV7-8 to TRBJ2-7; TRBD2 agrees at 7 bases. This CDR3 is 14 amino acids long. Germline-derived CDR1 and CDR2 are SGHVS and FQNEAQ. Trimming at V came to 6 bases and at J to 0 bases, leaving 5 bases not matched to a gene. The CDR3: CASRTSSGSYEQYF. The DNA of the CDR3 is TGTGCCAGCAGGACGTCTAGCGGCTCCTACGAGCAGTACTTC.

The chain uses TRBV28 and TRBJ2-2; D may be TRBD1 or TRBD2 (5 bases each). The CDR3 covers 13 residues. Germline V gene data show CDR1 as MDHEN and CDR2 as SYDVKM. Trimming removed 11 bases from V and 4 bases from J, with 14 bases in between. The CDR3: CAGYEGLTGELFF. The DNA for the CDR3 is TGTGCCGGATACGAGGGGCTCACCGGGGAGCTGTTTTTT.

This clone is categorized as medium-sized. CDR3 nucleotide sequence: TGTGCCAGCAGCTTAGAACAGATCGGGGCCGAGCAGTACTTC. The encoded protein is CASSLEQIGAEQYF. The chain couples TRBV7-9 to TRBJ2-7; tentatively, D is TRBD1 or TRBD2 (5 bases each). Germline V gene lookup returns CDR1 SEHNR and CDR2 FQNEAQ (reference sequence). This CDR3 spans 14 amino acids. Trimming shortened V by 1 base and J by 6 bases, and 13 bases separated the two germline ends.

The V gene is TRBV6-1, the J gene TRBJ2-5; D is uncertain. Germline V lookup: CDR1 MNHNS, CDR2 SASEGT. This CDR3 region has 13 residues. Trimming left V 8 bases short and J 2 bases short, with 12 bases between. For the CDR3, the DNA is TGTGCCAGCTCCCTCCTCAGGCAAGAGACCCAGTACTTC. This gives the protein CASSLLRQETQYF.

This chain uses TRBV28 with TRBJ1-5; D might be TRBD1 (5 bases). V dropped 1 base and J dropped 1 base, with 8 bases sitting between them. The CDR3 contains 15 residues. The germline V gene has CDR1 MDHEN and CDR2 SYDVKM. The CDR3 region has the DNA TGTGCCAGCAGTTTATCCGACAGAAGCAATCAGCCCCAGCATTTT. Its translation is CASSLSDRSNQPQHF.

This chain joins TRBV9 and TRBJ2-1, with D perhaps matching TRBD1 or TRBD2 (5 bases each). From germline, CDR1 is SGDLS and CDR2 YYNGEE. Trimming removed 4 bases from V and 12 bases from J, with 26 bases in between. CDR3 length equals 16 residues. CDR3 region: CASSIGTGLPSTGQFF. Written as DNA, the CDR3 is TGTGCCAGCAGCATAGGGACCGGCCTCCCCTCTACCGGGCAGTTCTTC.

This clone appeared a few times. The rearrangement uses TRBV5-4 and TRBJ1-4; 7 bases align to TRBD1. CDR1 is SGHNT, CDR2 YYREEE, per germline (reference sequence). V gave up 4 bases and J gave up 6 bases; unmatched junction bases: 9. The CDR3 sequence is 15 residues long. As DNA, the CDR3 is TGTGCCAGCAGCCAAAACAGGGGAGTCGATGAAAAACTGTTTTTT. It specifies CASSQNRGVDEKLFF.

The rearrangement joins TRBV19 to TRBJ1-2; a possible D gene is TRBD1 (5 bases). V gave up 3 bases and J gave up 8 bases, with 13 bases separating them. Per the germline V gene, CDR1 is LNHDA and CDR2 is SQIVND (reference sequence). The CDR3 is 13 residues long. CDR3 DNA sequence: TGTGCCAGTAGTATGATGGGGGGGAACGGCTACACCTTC. Encoded protein: CASSMMGGNGYTF.

CDR3 residues: CAISLAGGRTDTQYF. CDR3 bases: TGTGCCATCAGTCTAGCGGGGGGGCGCACAGATACGCAGTATTTT. This chain uses TRBV10-3 with TRBJ2-3; 12 nucleotides match TRBD2. CDR1 and CDR2 (germline): ENHRY, SYGVKD. The V gene end was trimmed by 5 bases and the J gene end by 1 base; junction bases not matched to a gene: 1. The CDR3 is 15 amino acids.

V usage is TRBV28 and J usage is TRBJ1-2; weak D call: TRBD1 (5 bases). The CDR3 is 14 residues long. V was shortened by 7 bases and J by 3 bases, with 15 bases between the two germline ends. Germline V gives CDR1 MDHEN, CDR2 SYDVKM. The CDR3, as DNA: TGTGCCAGCATCGCACCCGACAGTCACTATGGCTACACCTTC. Its translation is CASIAPDSHYGYTF.

The chain has TRBV5-5 and TRBJ2-7, with 7 positions matching TRBD1. V shed 8 bases and J 2 bases; nucleotides not matched to a gene: 10. This CDR3 has 14 amino acids. Germline V gene sequence: CDR1 SGHKS, CDR2 YYEKEE (reference sequence). CDR3: CASSTGTEPYEQYF. In DNA, the CDR3 is TGTGCCAGTAGTACCGGGACAGAGCCCTACGAGCAGTACTTC. Full variable domain (remainder filled in from reference TRBV5-5 and TRBJ2-7): DAGVTQSPTHLIKTRGQQVTLRCSPISGHKSVSWYQQVLGQGPQFIFQYYEKEERGRGNFPDRFSARQFPNYSSELNVNALLLGDSALYLCASSTGTEPYEQYFGPGTRLTVT.

The genes are TRBV28 and TRBJ2-7; D might be TRBD2 (7 bases). V shed 10 bases and J shed 0 bases, with 16 bases lying between them. In germline, CDR1 is MDHEN, CDR2 SYDVKM. This CDR3 is 14 amino acids long. The DNA of the CDR3 is TGTGCCACCTGTGGGAGGGGGAGCTCCTACGAGCAGTACTTC. Its protein product is CATCGRGSSYEQYF.

The rearrangement uses TRBV6-1 and TRBJ1-1; TRBD1 is a possible D gene (6 bases). Germline V lookup: CDR1 MNHNS, CDR2 SASEGT. V lost 7 bases to trimming and J lost 1 base, with 10 bases between them. The CDR3 loop spans 13 amino acids. The CDR3 sequence: CASTKTGNTEAFF. Written as DNA, the CDR3 is TGTGCCAGCACGAAGACAGGGAACACTGAAGCTTTCTTT.

There are a few counts of this clone. V is TRBV11-2 and J is TRBJ1-3, with D unclear. The CDR3 totals 13 residues. Trimming left V 3 bases short and J 6 bases short, with 9 bases between. CDR1 SGHAT and CDR2 FQNNGV come from the germline V gene. This CDR3 reads CASSFQVENTIYF. The CDR3 DNA sequence: TGTGCCAGCAGCTTCCAGGTAGAAAACACCATATATTTT.

The J gene is TRBJ2-2, the V gene TRBV7-2; possibly TRBD1 or TRBD2 for D (5 bases each). Germline V gene data show CDR1 as SGHTA and CDR2 as FQGNSA. Trimming removed 5 bases from V and 3 bases from J, with 19 bases in between. CDR3 length: 17 residues. Here the CDR3 DNA reads TGTGCCAGCAGCCCCCCGGGTGGGACCCAATACACCGGGGAGCTGTTTTTT. It codes for CASSPPGGTQYTGELFF.